A selection of T cell receptor beta chains follows, all from one sample in a study of blood T cell repertoires in COVID-19. Only in-frame clones appear in the TCRdb table, and some are missing; sequencing was by immunoSEQ multiplex PCR. The sample includes a few hundred thousand clones, about 90% of them seen just once. Sequencing was performed on PBMCs or T cells enriched from blood (not recorded which). The origin of the receptors is a man younger than 45 who had recovered from COVID-19. CDR3s include the opening cysteine and the closing phenylalanine or tryptophan. The D gene is left open where the match is weak. Size values are once, few and many counts, or a class for expanded clones, and some rows have none.

v_call	d_call	clone_size	j_call	cdr3_aa	cdr3_nt
TRBV9	NA	NA	TRBJ1-3	CASSETGTGNTIYF	TGTGCCAGCAGCGAAACAGGGACTGGAAACACCATATATTTT
TRBV19	NA	many	TRBJ1-4	CASSSRASREKLFF	TGTGCCAGTAGTTCCAGGGCGTCACGGGAAAAACTGTTTTTT
TRBV5-1	TRBD1	NA	TRBJ1-3	CASSLQGAGNTIYF	TGCGCCAGCAGCTTGCAGGGGGCTGGAAACACCATATATTTT
TRBV18	NA	once	TRBJ2-2	CASSSDRNTGELFF	TGTGCCAGCTCATCCGACAGGAACACCGGGGAGCTGTTTTTT
TRBV5-4	TRBD1	once	TRBJ1-2	CASSLGQGNYGYTF	TGTGCCAGCAGCTTAGGACAGGGTAACTATGGCTACACCTTC
TRBV6-5	NA	NA	TRBJ1-4	CASRRGEEKLFF	TGTGCCAGCAGGCGGGGAGAGGAAAAACTGTTTTTT
TRBV28	NA	few	TRBJ2-7	CASSTGGEGLYEQYF	TGTGCCAGCAGTACAGGGGGGGAGGGCTTATACGAGCAGTACTTC
TRBV7-2	NA	NA	TRBJ2-3	CASSLDTTTDTQYF	TGTGCCAGCAGCTTGGACACAACCACAGATACGCAGTATTTT
TRBV5-1	NA	few	TRBJ1-4	CASSPRGYLENEKLFF	TGCGCCAGCAGCCCCAGGGGTTACTTGGAGAATGAAAAACTGTTTTTT
TRBV23-1	NA	NA	TRBJ1-2	CASTPEEGPNYGYTF	TGCGCCAGCACCCCCGAGGAGGGGCCTAACTATGGCTACACCTTC
TRBV6-5	NA	NA	TRBJ2-7	CASSKTATRYYEQYF	TGTGCCAGCAGTAAGACCGCGACCAGGTACTACGAGCAGTACTTC
TRBV5-1	TRBD2	NA	TRBJ2-5	CASTRNSGGAWTQYF	TGCGCCAGCACCAGGAATAGCGGGGGGGCTTGGACCCAGTACTTC
TRBV3-1/TRBV3-2	TRBD1	NA	TRBJ1-1	CASSHGRDRHEAFF	TGTGCCAGCAGCCATGGTCGGGACAGGCATGAAGCTTTCTTT
TRBV3-1/TRBV3-2	TRBD2	NA	TRBJ2-7	CASSSRGTSGVLPGYEQYF	TGTGCCAGCAGCTCAAGAGGGACTAGCGGGGTTTTACCGGGTTACGAGCAGTACTTC
TRBV5-5	NA	NA	TRBJ1-1	CASGREGAEAFF	TGTGCCAGCGGGAGAGAGGGGGCTGAAGCTTTCTTT
TRBV6-5	NA	NA	TRBJ2-7	CASSFGSPTYEQYF	TGTGCCAGCAGTTTCGGGTCTCCCACCTACGAGCAGTACTTC
TRBV28	NA	NA	TRBJ1-4	CASSGGHREGEKLFF	TGTGCCTCCTCGGGGGGTCACAGGGAGGGTGAAAAACTGTTTTTT